Each of the 10 T cell receptor beta chains below was sequenced from the same sample in a study of regulatory T cells in long-lasting Graves disease. Time point specified: newly diagnosed GD, antithyroid drugs for less than 3 months. PBMCs were the source of the RNA used for TCR sequencing. CDR3-region Arm-PCR and iRepertoire HTBI primers produced the TCR beta libraries. TCRdb used MiXCR to reprocess the multiplex PCR reads, holding one entry per CDR3 protein. The data contain a few hundred thousand distinct CDR3 sequences, about 16% of them singletons. A further study also used this sample, focusing on T cells in Graves' hyperthyroidism and ophthalmopathy.

This specimen consisted of peripheral blood mononuclear cells (PBMCs), obtained at new diagnosis, from a patient treated with antithyroid drugs. The receptor set was obtained from a woman between 18 and 29 years old with Graves disease.

The chain employs TRBV2 and TRBJ1-6; 7 bases match TRBD1. The V gene's germline CDR1 is SNHLY and CDR2 FYNNEI. J lost 7 bases, V lost 3 bases, and 6 bases had no gene match. The CDR3 consists of 15 residues. The CDR3 bases are TGTGCCAGCAGTGAGCCAGGGGGAGGGAATTCACCCCTCCACTTT. As protein: CASSEPGGGNSPLHF.

The chain uses TRBV24-1 and TRBJ2-5, with no clear D. Germline CDR1 and CDR2: KGHDR and SFDVKD. The CDR3 runs 15 residues. The ends were cut back, 1 base at V and 0 bases at J, with 8 bases in the middle. The CDR3 loop reads CATSDLSEYQETQYF. Written as DNA, the CDR3 is TGTGCCACCAGTGATTTATCGGAGTACCAAGAGACCCAGTACTTC.

This clonotype has a count of ten or more. The chain joins TRBV12-3 or TRBV12-4 to TRBJ2-7; D gene uncertain. The CDR3 contains 13 residues. V lost 2 bases to trimming and J lost 2 bases, with 7 bases between them. The CDR3 reads CASSLRTPYEQYF. In DNA form, the CDR3 reads TGTGCCAGCAGTTTAAGGACGCCCTACGAGCAGTACTTC.

The sample holds a few counts of this clonotype. The chain employs TRBV27 and TRBJ2-7, with a possible D match to TRBD1 (6 bases). Trimming took off 8 bases at V and 1 base at J, with 12 bases between the two ends. This CDR3 region has 13 residues. The germline CDR1 and CDR2 sequences are MNHEY and SMNVEV (reference sequence). In nucleotides, the CDR3 is TGTGCCAGCTCTTACAGGGTTTCCTACGAGCAGTACTTC. Translating gives CASSYRVSYEQYF.

This clonotype has a count of ten or more. A much larger clone differs from this one at a single base, so this may be a read error. V and J are TRBV29-1 and TRBJ2-3; D is perhaps TRBD1 (5 bases). Germline assignment: CDR1 SQVTM and CDR2 ANQGSEA. The CDR3 contains 17 residues. The CDR3 is CSVRTENPLRQTDTQCF. CDR3 nucleotides: TGCAGCGTTCGTACCGAAAATCCGCTGAGACAGACAGATACGCAGTGTTTT.

This clonotype was recorded at least ten times. The chain recombines TRBV29-1 with TRBJ2-7; 7 nucleotides match TRBD2. Germline CDR1 reads SQVTM; CDR2 reads ANQGSEA. Trimming cost V 7 bases and J 5 bases; bases outside gene matches: 11. The CDR3 contains 13 residues. CDR3 sequence: CSASAGRIHEQYF. Written as DNA, the CDR3 is TGCAGCGCATCAGCGGGAAGAATCCACGAGCAGTACTTC.

This clonotype was recorded at least ten times. The gene calls are TRBV27 and TRBJ2-1, with 12 bases lining up with TRBD2. The V and J ends lost 5 bases and 8 bases, in that order; junction bases with no gene match: 10. From germline, CDR1 is MNHEY and CDR2 SMNVEV (reference sequence). There are 16 residues in the CDR3. The CDR3 loop reads CASSKGTSGRGYEQFF. CDR3 coding DNA: TGTGCCAGCAGTAAAGGGACTAGCGGGCGGGGCTATGAGCAGTTCTTC.

The V call is TRBV7-2, the J call TRBJ2-3; D not certain. The CDR3 runs to 16 residues. The ends were cut back, 1 base at V and 3 bases at J, with 14 bases in the middle. Germline CDR1 SGHTA, CDR2 FQGNSA. As DNA, the CDR3 is TGTGCCAGCAGCTTAGAACTCGCGTGGGAAACAGATACGCAGTATTTT. Residues: CASSLELAWETDTQYF.

The V gene is TRBV15, the J gene TRBJ2-1, with 7 bases lining up with TRBD1. The germline V gene encodes CDR1 LNHNV and CDR2 YYDKDF (reference sequence). This CDR3 spans 15 amino acids. The ends lost 5 bases at V and 4 bases at J; junction bases unmatched: 8. CDR3 residues: CATSGTPTGYNEQFF. In nucleotides, the CDR3 is TGTGCCACCAGCGGAACCCCGACAGGGTACAATGAGCAGTTCTTC.

The rearrangement links TRBV5-1 to TRBJ2-1; 12 bases map to TRBD2. The CDR3 runs to 17 residues. Germline V CDR1 and CDR2: SGHRS, YFSETQ. V trimming: 0 bases; J trimming: 1 base; junction bases outside the gene matches: 2. This CDR3 is CASSLGLAGDSYNEQFF. For the CDR3, the DNA is TGCGCCAGCAGCTTGGGACTAGCGGGAGATTCCTACAATGAGCAGTTCTTC.